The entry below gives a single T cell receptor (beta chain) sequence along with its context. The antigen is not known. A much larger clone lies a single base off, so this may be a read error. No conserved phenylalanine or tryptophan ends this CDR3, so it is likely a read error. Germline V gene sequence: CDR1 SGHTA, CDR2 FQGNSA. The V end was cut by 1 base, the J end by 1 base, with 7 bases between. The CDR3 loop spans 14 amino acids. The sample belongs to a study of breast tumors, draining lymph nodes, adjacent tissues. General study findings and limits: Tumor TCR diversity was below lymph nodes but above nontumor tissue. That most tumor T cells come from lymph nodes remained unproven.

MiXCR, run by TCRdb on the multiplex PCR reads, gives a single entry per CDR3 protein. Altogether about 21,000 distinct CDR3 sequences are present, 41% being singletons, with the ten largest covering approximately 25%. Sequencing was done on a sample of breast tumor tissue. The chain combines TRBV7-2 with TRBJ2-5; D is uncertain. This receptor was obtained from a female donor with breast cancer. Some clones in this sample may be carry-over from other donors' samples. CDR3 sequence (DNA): TGTGCCAGCAGCTTAGTGGCGGTCCAAGAGACCCAGTACCTC. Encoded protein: CASSLVAVQETQYL.